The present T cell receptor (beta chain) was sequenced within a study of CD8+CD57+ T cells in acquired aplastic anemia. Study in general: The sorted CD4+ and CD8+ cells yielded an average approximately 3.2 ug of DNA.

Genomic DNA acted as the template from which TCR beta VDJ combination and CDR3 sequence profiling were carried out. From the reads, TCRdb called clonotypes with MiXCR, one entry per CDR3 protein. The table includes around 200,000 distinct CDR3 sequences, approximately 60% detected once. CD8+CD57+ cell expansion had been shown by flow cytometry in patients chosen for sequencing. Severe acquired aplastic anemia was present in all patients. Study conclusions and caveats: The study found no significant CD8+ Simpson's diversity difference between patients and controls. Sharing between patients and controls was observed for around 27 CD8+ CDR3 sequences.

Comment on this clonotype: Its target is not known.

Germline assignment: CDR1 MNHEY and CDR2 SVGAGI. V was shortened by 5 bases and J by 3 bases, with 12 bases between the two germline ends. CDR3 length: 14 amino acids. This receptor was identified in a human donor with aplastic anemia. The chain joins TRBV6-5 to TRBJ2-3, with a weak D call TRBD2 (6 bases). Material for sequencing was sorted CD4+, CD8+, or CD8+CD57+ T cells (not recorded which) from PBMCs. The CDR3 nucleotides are TGTGCCAGCAGTCCCGGGACTTCGACAGATACGCAGTATTTT. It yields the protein CASSPGTSTDTQYF.